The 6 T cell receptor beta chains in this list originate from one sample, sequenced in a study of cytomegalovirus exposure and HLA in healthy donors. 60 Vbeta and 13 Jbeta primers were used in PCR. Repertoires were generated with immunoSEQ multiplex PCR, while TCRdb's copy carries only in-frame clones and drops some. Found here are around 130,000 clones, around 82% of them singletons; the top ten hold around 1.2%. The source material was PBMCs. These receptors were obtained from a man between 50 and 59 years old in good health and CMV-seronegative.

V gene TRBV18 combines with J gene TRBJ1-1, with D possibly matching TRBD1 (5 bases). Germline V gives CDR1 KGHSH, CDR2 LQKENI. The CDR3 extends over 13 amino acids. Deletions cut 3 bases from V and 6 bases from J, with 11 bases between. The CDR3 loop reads CASSPQGEAEAFF. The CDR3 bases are TGTGCCAGCTCACCGCAGGGTGAGGCTGAAGCTTTCTTT.

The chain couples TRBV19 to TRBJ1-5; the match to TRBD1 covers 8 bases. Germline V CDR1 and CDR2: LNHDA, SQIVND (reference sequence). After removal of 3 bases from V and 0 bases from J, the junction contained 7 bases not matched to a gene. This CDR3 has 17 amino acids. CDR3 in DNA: TGTGCCAGTAGTATGGGGACAGGTGGGAATAGCAATCAGCCCCAGCATTTT. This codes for CASSMGTGGNSNQPQHF. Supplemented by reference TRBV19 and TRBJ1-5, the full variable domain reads DGGITQSPKYLFRKEGQNVTLSCEQNLNHDAMYWYRQDPGQGLRLIYYSQIVNDFQKGDIAEGYSVSREKKESFPLTVTSAQKNPTAFYLCASSMGTGGNSNQPQHFGDGTRLSIL.

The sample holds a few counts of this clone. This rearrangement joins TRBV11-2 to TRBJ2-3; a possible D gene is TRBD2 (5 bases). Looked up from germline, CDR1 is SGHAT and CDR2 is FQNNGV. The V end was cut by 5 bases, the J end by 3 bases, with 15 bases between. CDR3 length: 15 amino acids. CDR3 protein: CASSAQRIGTDTQYF. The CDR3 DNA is TGTGCCAGCAGCGCCCAGCGGATAGGTACAGATACGCAGTATTTT.

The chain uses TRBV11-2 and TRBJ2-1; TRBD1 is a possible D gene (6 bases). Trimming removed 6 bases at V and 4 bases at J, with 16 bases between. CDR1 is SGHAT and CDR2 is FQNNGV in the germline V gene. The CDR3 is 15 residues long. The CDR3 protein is CASRAGTGPYNEQFF. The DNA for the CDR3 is TGTGCCAGCAGGGCGGGCACAGGGCCGTACAATGAGCAGTTCTTC.

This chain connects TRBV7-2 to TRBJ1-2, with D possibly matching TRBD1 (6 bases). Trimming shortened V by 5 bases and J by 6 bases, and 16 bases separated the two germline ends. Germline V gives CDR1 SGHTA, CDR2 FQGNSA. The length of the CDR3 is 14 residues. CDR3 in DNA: TGTGCCAGCAGCACGTACAGGGTCGGACATGGCTACACCTTC. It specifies CASSTYRVGHGYTF.

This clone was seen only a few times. In DNA form, the CDR3 reads TGTGCCAGCAGCCCAGGGACTGGAAACACCATATATTTT. This encodes CASSPGTGNTIYF. The chain combines TRBV11-2 with TRBJ1-3; TRBD1 is a possible D gene (5 bases). CDR1 and CDR2 from the germline V gene are SGHAT and FQNNGV. V shed 5 bases and J shed 2 bases, with 7 bases lying between them. The CDR3 sequence is 13 residues long.